This passage covers 18 T cell receptor beta chains from one sample sequenced in a study of neurological immune-mediated disorders (dated by TCRdb to between 2019 and 2020). The method was 5' RACE. These reads were obtained on an Illumina HiSeq 2500. TCRdb trimmed public reads at Q25 via fastp, called clones via MiXCR and kept in-frame beta chains. Rows with one shared CDR3 protein collapse into an entry with the most common genes and DNA. This sample has 55,000 to 80,000 distinct CDR3 sequences in its table, and around 5% of those were observed once. The ten largest clones take up about 3.2% of the sample. Sequences were obtained from PBMCs. Receptors were obtained from a woman aged 50 to 65 with multiple sclerosis.

The table lists this clonotype with a few counts. This may stem from a read error, because a much larger clone lies one nucleotide away. The rearrangement uses TRBV7-2 and TRBJ1-1, with 7 bases lining up with TRBD1. CDR1 is SGHTA and CDR2 is FQGNSA in the germline V gene. The CDR3 consists of 17 residues. The junction had 12 bases not matched to a gene; V was cut back by 5 bases and J by 0 bases. CDR3 in amino acids: CASSPTTGYIMNTEAFF. The CDR3 bases are TGTGCCAGCAGCCCGACGACAGGGTACATCATGAACACTGAAGCTTTCTTT.

This clonotype was observed at least ten times. The rearrangement uses TRBV6-1 and TRBJ2-1; TRBD1 matches 7 bases. The J segment lost 14 bases and the V segment lost 2 bases, leaving 9 bases of the junction unmatched. The CDR3 covers 13 residues. Germline values: CDR1 MNHNS, CDR2 SASEGT. As DNA, the CDR3 is TGTGCCAGCAGTGAACCCGAGACAGGGATTGAGTTCTTC. This sequence encodes CASSEPETGIEFF.

This clonotype was found many times. The chain carries TRBV7-9 and TRBJ2-1; no definite D call. V was trimmed by 4 bases and J by 10 bases, leaving 14 bases between them. CDR3 length equals 13 residues. From germline, CDR1 is SEHNR and CDR2 FQNEAQ (reference sequence). CDR3 bases: TGTGCCAGCAGCTACGAGGCCTACCCGGAGCAGTTCTTC. Its translation is CASSYEAYPEQFF.

This clonotype was seen repeatedly, ten times or more. The genes are TRBV24-1 and TRBJ2-1; D is unresolved. This CDR3 spans 15 amino acids. Looked up from germline, CDR1 is KGHDR and CDR2 is SFDVKD. The V and J ends lost 1 base and 3 bases respectively, with 9 bases between them. DNA for the CDR3: TGTGCCACCAGTGATTTAGCACAGAACTACAATGAGCAGTTCTTC. Amino acids: CATSDLAQNYNEQFF.

In its sample, this clonotype was seen many times. The V and J genes are TRBV6-2 or TRBV6-3 and TRBJ1-5; no clear D. V lost 7 bases to trimming and J lost 2 bases, with 24 bases between them. CDR3 length equals 18 residues. Germline loops: CDR1 MNHEY, CDR2 SVGEGT. CDR3 sequence (DNA): TGTGCCAGCAAAAAGGTCAGAAGCGGATGGGTTGGCAATCAGCCCCAGCATTTT. It translates to CASKKVRSGWVGNQPQHF.

This clonotype was picked up many times. The CDR3 here is CASSLDRVDTEAFF. CDR3 in DNA: TGCGCCAGCAGCCTCGACAGGGTTGACACTGAAGCTTTCTTT. This chain connects TRBV4-3 to TRBJ1-1; 7 nucleotides align to TRBD1. This CDR3 region has 14 residues. The V gene end was trimmed by 4 bases and the J gene end by 3 bases; junction bases not matched to a gene: 5. Germline CDR1 LGHNA, CDR2 YSLEER.

This clonotype was detected ten times or more. The chain employs TRBV4-3 and TRBJ2-3; D is ambiguous. The V and J ends lost 5 bases and 2 bases respectively, with 11 bases between them. CDR3 length: 14 amino acids. CDR1 and CDR2 (germline): LGHNA, YSLEER. This CDR3 reads CASSERRFTDTQYF. Here the CDR3 DNA reads TGCGCCAGCAGCGAAAGACGGTTCACAGATACGCAGTATTTT.

This clonotype was found many times. The chain carries TRBV10-3 and TRBJ1-3; D ambiguous. Germline V gene sequence: CDR1 ENHRY, CDR2 SYGVKD. The CDR3 totals 16 residues. V lost 2 bases and J lost 0, with 11 bases in between. Here the CDR3 DNA reads TGTGCCATCAGTGAGCAAGGCAGGAGCTCTGGAAACACCATATATTTT. This translates into CAISEQGRSSGNTIYF.

This clonotype showed up many times. The J gene is TRBJ2-3, the V gene TRBV15; unclear D gene. The CDR3 sequence is 13 residues long. V was trimmed by 5 bases and J by 4 bases, leaving 10 bases between them. The V gene's germline CDR1 is LNHNV and CDR2 YYDKDF (reference sequence). Here the CDR3 reads CATSVELPDTQYF. In nucleotides, the CDR3 is TGTGCCACCAGCGTGGAATTGCCAGATACGCAGTATTTT. Variable domain in full (rest from reference TRBV15 and TRBJ2-3): DAMVIQNPRYQVTQFGKPVTLSCSQTLNHNVMYWYQQKSSQAPKLLFHYYDKDFNNEADTPDNFQSRRPNTSFCFLDIRSPGLGDTAMYLCATSVELPDTQYFGPGTRLTVL.

This clonotype appeared many times. V is TRBV7-3 and J is TRBJ2-3; tentatively, D is TRBD1 (6 bases). The CDR3 extends over 12 amino acids. Per the germline V gene, CDR1 is SGHTA and CDR2 is FQGTGA. The V gene lost 3 bases and the J gene lost 8 bases, with 9 bases spanning the gap. This CDR3 reads CASSLDSSTQYF. CDR3 in DNA: TGTGCCAGCAGCTTGGACAGTAGTACGCAGTATTTT. The variable domain in full, with the rest retrieved from reference TRBV7-3 and TRBJ2-3, is GAGVSQTPSNKVTEKGKYVELRCDPISGHTALYWYRQSLGQGPEFLIYFQGTGAADDSGLPNDRFFAVRPEGSVSTLKIQRTERGDSAVYLCASSLDSSTQYFGPGTRLTVL.

The table lists this clonotype with many counts. V usage is TRBV14 and J usage is TRBJ1-2; D is perhaps TRBD1 (6 bases). CDR3 length: 18 residues. V was pared by 3 bases and J by 7 bases, with 27 bases between. CDR1 is SGHDN and CDR2 is FVKESK in the germline V gene. The CDR3 DNA is TGTGCCAGCAGCCACCTGTCCACCGGGACAAGGGCCGCCGGTGGCTACACCTTC. This gives the protein CASSHLSTGTRAAGGYTF.

This clonotype was seen repeatedly, ten times or more. The J gene is TRBJ2-3, the V gene TRBV12-3 or TRBV12-4, with D perhaps TRBD1 (6 bases). The CDR3 is 14 residues long. The ends were cut back, 4 bases at V and 0 bases at J, with 8 bases in the middle. This CDR3 reads CASSSDRSTDTQYF. As DNA, the CDR3 is TGTGCCAGCAGTTCTGACAGGAGCACAGATACGCAGTATTTT.

This clonotype was found many times. This chain links TRBV6-6 with TRBJ2-1; 9 positions match TRBD1. V lost 0 bases and J lost 7; bases outside the gene matches: 10. The CDR3 is 17 residues long. The V gene's germline CDR1 is MNHNY and CDR2 SVGAGI (reference sequence). CDR3 nucleotide sequence: TGTGCCAGCAGTTACTCAGCGGGGACAGGGTTGAGAAATGAGCAGTTCTTC. Its translation: CASSYSAGTGLRNEQFF.

Only a few counts were recorded for this clonotype. V usage is TRBV24-1 and J usage is TRBJ2-4; 7 nucleotides line up with TRBD1. Losses at the gene ends were 4 bases for V and 1 base for J; bases not matched to a gene: 3. CDR3 length: 15 residues. CDR1 is KGHDR, CDR2 SFDVKD, per germline. The CDR3 bases are TGTGCCACCAGTGAAACAGGGGACGCCAAAAACATTCAGTACTTC. The encoded protein is CATSETGDAKNIQYF.

This clonotype has ten or more counts. The chain recombines TRBV7-9 with TRBJ2-7, with TRBD1 identical over 11 bases. This CDR3 contains 12 residues. Trimming took 8 bases from V and 3 from J; bases not matched to a gene: 0. CDR1 and CDR2 (germline): SEHNR, FQNEAQ (reference sequence). As DNA, the CDR3 is TGTGCCAGCGGGACAGGGGGCTACGAGCAGTACTTC. The encoded protein is CASGTGGYEQYF. The whole variable domain, remainder taken from reference TRBV7-9 and TRBJ2-7, is DTGVSQNPRHKITKRGQNVTFRCDPISEHNRLYWYRQTLGQGPEFLTYFQNEAQLEKSRLLSDRFSAERPKGSFSTLEIQRTEQGDSAMYLCASGTGGYEQYFGPGTRLTVT.

With respect to this clonotype: This may be a read error: a much more frequent sequence differs by one nucleotide. The J gene is TRBJ1-6, the V gene TRBV20-1; no firm D call. Germline V gives CDR1 DFQATT, CDR2 SNEGSKA (reference sequence). This CDR3 spans 11 amino acids. The CDR3 DNA reads as TGCAGTGCCAAGGACCAGTTGTTTCGCTACTTT. Amino acids: CSAKDQLFRYF.

This clonotype has ten or more counts. This chain uses TRBV5-1 with TRBJ2-3; TRBD2 agrees at 10 bases. The V gene end was trimmed by 4 bases and the J gene end by 5 bases; junction bases not matched to a gene: 4. CDR1 is SGHRS and CDR2 is YFSETQ in the germline V gene. This CDR3 is built from 14 residues. CDR3 sequence reads: CASSTSGVGDTQYF. The CDR3 DNA sequence: TGCGCCAGCAGCACTAGCGGGGTAGGAGATACGCAGTATTTT.

This clonotype was counted ten times or more. V and J are TRBV7-2 and TRBJ2-6; the D is unclear. Germline lookup yields CDR1 SGHTA and CDR2 FQGNSA. This CDR3 region has 15 residues. V was trimmed by 4 bases and J by 0 bases, leaving 7 bases between them. CDR3 sequence: CASSSLVSGANVLTF. The CDR3 DNA is TGTGCCAGCAGCTCGCTCGTCTCTGGGGCCAACGTCCTGACTTTC.